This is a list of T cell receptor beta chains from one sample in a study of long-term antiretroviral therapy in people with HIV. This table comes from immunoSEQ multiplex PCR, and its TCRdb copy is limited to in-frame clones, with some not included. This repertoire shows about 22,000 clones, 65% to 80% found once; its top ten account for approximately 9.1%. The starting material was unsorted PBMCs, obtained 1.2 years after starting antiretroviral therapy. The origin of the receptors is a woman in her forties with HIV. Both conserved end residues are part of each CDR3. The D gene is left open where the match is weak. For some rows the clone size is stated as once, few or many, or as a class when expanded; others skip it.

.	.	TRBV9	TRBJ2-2	TGTGCCAGCAGCCTTACCGGGACGTCTGGGGAGCTGTTTTTT	CASSLTGTSGELFF
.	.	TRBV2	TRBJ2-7	TGTGCCAGCAGTGAATGGGGCAGCTCCTACGAGCAGTACTTC	CASSEWGSSYEQYF
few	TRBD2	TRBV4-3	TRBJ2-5	TGCGCCAGCAGCCAGGGAATTAGCGGGGGTTATCAAGAGACCCAGTACTTC	CASSQGISGGYQETQYF
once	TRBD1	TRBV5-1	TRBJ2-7	TGCGCCAGCAGCTTACAGGGGGCGCCTTACGAGCAGTACTTC	CASSLQGAPYEQYF
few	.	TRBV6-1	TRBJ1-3	TGTGCCAGCAGTGTAGGCGCGGCAGACACTGGAAACACCATATATTTT	CASSVGAADTGNTIYF
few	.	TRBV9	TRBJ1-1	TGTGCCAGCAGCGTTGATAGGATGAACACTGAAGCTTTCTTT	CASSVDRMNTEAFF
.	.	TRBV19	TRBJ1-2	TGTGCCAGTATGGACTACCCCTATGGCTACACCTTC	CASMDYPYGYTF
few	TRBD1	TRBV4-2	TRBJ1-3	TGTGCCAGCAGCCAGGACAGGGGCTCTGGAAACACCATATATTTT	CASSQDRGSGNTIYF
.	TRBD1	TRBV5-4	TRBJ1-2	TGTGCCAGCAGCTTGGGCCCCGGGACAGGGGTTGGCTACACCTTC	CASSLGPGTGVGYTF
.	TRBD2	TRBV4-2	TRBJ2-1	TGTGCCAGCAGCCAAGTGGAAACTAGCGGCCCCAATGAGCAGTTCTTC	CASSQVETSGPNEQFF
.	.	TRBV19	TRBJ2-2	TGTGCCAGTAGTGAAGGTGTGGGGCTGTTTTTT	CASSEGVGLFF
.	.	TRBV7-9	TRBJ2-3	TGTGCCAGCAGCTTAGATGTGGGGGCAGATACGCAGTATTTT	CASSLDVGADTQYF
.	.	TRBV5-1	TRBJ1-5	TGCGCCAGCAGCTTAGCAGGGGGCAATCAGCCCCAGCATTTT	CASSLAGGNQPQHF
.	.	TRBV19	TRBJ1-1	TGTGCCAGTAGCACACAGGGAAACGTCAACACTGAAGCTTTCTTT	CASSTQGNVNTEAFF
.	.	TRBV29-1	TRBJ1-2	TGCAGCGTGAGGACCGACGCTAACTATGGCTACACCTTC	CSVRTDANYGYTF
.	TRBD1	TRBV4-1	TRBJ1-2	TGCGCCAGCAGCCACGGGACAGTCGCCGGCTACACCTTC	CASSHGTVAGYTF
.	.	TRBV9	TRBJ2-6	TGTGCCAGCAGCGTAGGGACCGGGGCCAGCTCTGGGGCCAACGTCCTGACTTTC	CASSVGTGASSGANVLTF
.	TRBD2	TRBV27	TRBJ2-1	TGTGCCAGCAGTCTCTTTGGACTAGCGGGGTACAATGAGCAGTTCTTC	CASSLFGLAGYNEQFF
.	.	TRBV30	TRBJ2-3	TGTGCCTGGAGTGGATGGGCGGCAGATACGCAGTATTTT	CAWSGWAADTQYF
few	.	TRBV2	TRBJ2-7	TGTGCCAGCAGGTCTCCTGAGTACGAGCAGTACTTC	CASRSPEYEQYF
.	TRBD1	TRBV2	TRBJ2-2	TGTGCCAGCAGGGCAGGACAGGGGGCGACGACCGGGGAGCTGTTTTTT	CASRAGQGATTGELFF
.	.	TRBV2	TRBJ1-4	TGTGCCAGCAGTGTAGTGATTAATGAAAAACTGTTTTTT	CASSVVINEKLFF
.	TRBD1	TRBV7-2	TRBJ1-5	TGTGCCAGCAGTCTAACACATCCGGGACAGGCTTATCAGCCCCAGCATTTT	CASSLTHPGQAYQPQHF
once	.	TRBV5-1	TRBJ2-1	TGCGCCAGCAGCCGAGTCGGGGGCAACCCCCACAATGAGCAGTTCTTC	CASSRVGGNPHNEQFF
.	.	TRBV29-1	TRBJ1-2	TGCAGCGTTGATTCTACGCTGGGCCTAAACTATGGCTACACCTTC	CSVDSTLGLNYGYTF
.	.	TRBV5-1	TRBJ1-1	TGCGCCAGCAGCTTGAGTACGGAGACTGAAGCTTTCTTT	CASSLSTETEAFF
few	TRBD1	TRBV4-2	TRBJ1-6	TGTGCCAGCAGCCTTATGACAGGGGGCAATTCACCCCTCCACTTT	CASSLMTGGNSPLHF
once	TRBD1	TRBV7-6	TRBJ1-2	TGTGCCAGCAGCCCTCTCGGGACAGTTAACTATGGCTACACCTTC	CASSPLGTVNYGYTF
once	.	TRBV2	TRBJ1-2	TGTGCCAGCAGTGAAGCGCTTCAGGGTAAAGTAGGCTACACCTTC	CASSEALQGKVGYTF